The text below deals with one T cell receptor beta chain. The V gene's germline CDR1 is LGHNA and CDR2 YSLEER. V was shortened by 1 base and J by 6 bases, with 16 bases between the two germline ends. CDR3 length: 16 amino acids. Primed by a sample-barcoded 5' primer and a J-beta primer mix, a second PCR proceeded for about 6 to 11 cycles. Via MiXCR, TCRdb re-called the 5' RACE reads, giving one row per CDR3 protein. The table lists around 1,800,000 distinct CDR3 sequences, about 39% of them singletons. Roughly 10 milliliters of peripheral blood were drawn from each donor. There were at least 6 micrograms of total RNA extracted from every sample. This sample was taken from a study of blood T cells in healthy people across ages.

The chain recombines TRBV4-3 with TRBJ1-5, with no clear D. The TCR comes from a human donor in good health. Sequenced sample: blood. The CDR3 loop is CASSQGMVTRGQPQHF. The CDR3 DNA follows: TGCGCCAGCAGCCAAGGAATGGTGACAAGAGGTCAGCCCCAGCATTTT.